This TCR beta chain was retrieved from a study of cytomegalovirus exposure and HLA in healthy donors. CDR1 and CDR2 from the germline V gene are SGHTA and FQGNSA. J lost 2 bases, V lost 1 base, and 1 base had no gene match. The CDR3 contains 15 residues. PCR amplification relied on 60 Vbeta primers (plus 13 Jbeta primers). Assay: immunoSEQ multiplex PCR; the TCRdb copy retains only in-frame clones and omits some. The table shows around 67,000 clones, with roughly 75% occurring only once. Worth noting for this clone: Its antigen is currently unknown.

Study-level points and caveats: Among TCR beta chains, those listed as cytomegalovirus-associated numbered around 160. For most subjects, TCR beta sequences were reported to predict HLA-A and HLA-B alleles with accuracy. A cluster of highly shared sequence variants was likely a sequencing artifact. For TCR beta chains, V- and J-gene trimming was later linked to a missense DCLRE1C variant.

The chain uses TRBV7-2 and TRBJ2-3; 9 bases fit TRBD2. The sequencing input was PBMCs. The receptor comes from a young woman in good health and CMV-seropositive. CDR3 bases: TGTGCCAGCAGCTTAGTAGCGGGAGACACAGATACGCAGTATTTT. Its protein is CASSLVAGDTDTQYF.